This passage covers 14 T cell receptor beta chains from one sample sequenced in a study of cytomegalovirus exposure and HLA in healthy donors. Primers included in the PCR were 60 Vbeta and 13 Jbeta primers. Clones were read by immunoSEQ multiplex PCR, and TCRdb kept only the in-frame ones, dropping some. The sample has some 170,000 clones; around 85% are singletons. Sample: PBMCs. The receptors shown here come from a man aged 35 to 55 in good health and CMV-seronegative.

The CDR3 spells CASIPVQGRGEKLFF. CDR3 nucleotide sequence: TGTGCCAGCATCCCAGTTCAGGGGAGGGGAGAAAAACTGTTTTTT. The chain employs TRBV25-1 and TRBJ1-4; TRBD1 might be the D (6 bases). Germline-derived CDR1 and CDR2 are MGHDK and SYGVNS. Trimming pared 7 bases from V and 8 bases from J, leaving 20 bases between. The CDR3 length is 15 residues.

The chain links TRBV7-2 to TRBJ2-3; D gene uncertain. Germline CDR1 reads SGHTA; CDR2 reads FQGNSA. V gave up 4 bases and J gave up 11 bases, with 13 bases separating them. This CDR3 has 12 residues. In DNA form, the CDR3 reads TGTGCCAGCAGCTCCCCGTCTATCATGCAGTATTTT. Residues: CASSSPSIMQYF.

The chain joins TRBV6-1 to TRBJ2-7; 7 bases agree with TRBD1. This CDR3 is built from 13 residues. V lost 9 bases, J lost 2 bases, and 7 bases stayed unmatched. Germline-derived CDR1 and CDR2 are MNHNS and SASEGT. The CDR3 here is CASDRGPPYEQYF. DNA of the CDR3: TGTGCCAGTGATAGGGGGCCACCCTACGAGCAGTACTTC.

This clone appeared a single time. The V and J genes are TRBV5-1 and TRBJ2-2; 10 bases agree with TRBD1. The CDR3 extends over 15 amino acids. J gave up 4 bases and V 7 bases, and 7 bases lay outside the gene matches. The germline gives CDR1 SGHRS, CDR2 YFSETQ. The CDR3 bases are TGCGCCAGCGGAAGAGGGACAGGGGTCACCGGGGAGCTGTTTTTT. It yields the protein CASGRGTGVTGELFF.

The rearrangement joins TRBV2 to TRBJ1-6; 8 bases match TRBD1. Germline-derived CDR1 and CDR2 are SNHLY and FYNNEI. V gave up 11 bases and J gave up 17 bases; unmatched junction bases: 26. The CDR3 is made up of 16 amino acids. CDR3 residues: CAYQPPPATGEELVHF. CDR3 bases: TGTGCCTACCAACCCCCCCCAGCGACAGGGGAGGAGTTGGTCCACTTT.

CDR3 region: CASRRTAKDTQYF. CDR3 coding DNA: TGTGCCAGCAGGAGGACAGCCAAAGATACGCAGTATTTT. The chain has TRBV6-1 and TRBJ2-3; the D gene is possibly TRBD1 (6 bases). Looked up from germline, CDR1 is MNHNS and CDR2 is SASEGT. The length of the CDR3 is 13 residues. The V and J ends lost 6 bases and 5 bases respectively, with 12 bases between them.

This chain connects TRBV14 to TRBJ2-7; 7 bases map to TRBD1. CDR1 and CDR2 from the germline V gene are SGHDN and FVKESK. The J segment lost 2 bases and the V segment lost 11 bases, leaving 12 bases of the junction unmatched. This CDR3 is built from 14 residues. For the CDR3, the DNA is TGTGCCTCAGCATACAGGACAGGAACCTACGAGCAGTACTTC. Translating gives CASAYRTGTYEQYF.

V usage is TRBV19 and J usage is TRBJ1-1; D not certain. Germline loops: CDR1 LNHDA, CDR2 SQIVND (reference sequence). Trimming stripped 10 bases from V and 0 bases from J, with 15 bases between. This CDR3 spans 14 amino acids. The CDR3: CATSLGSMNTEAFF. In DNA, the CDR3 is TGTGCCACCTCCCTCGGGAGTATGAACACTGAAGCTTTCTTT.

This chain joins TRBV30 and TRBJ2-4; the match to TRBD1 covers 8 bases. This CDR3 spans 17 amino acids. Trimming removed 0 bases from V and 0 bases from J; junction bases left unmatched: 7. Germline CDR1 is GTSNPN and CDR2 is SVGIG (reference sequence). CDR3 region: CAWSVQGTGVAKNIQYF. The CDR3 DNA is TGTGCCTGGAGTGTACAAGGGACAGGCGTAGCCAAAAACATTCAGTACTTC.

CDR3 amino acids: CAWATDGNTIYF. As DNA, the CDR3 is TGTGCCTGGGCTACAGACGGAAACACCATATATTTT. V is TRBV30 and J is TRBJ1-3; D not resolved. CDR1 GTSNPN and CDR2 SVGIG come from the germline V gene (reference sequence). V lost 5 bases to trimming and J lost 4 bases, with 9 bases between them. The CDR3 covers 12 residues.

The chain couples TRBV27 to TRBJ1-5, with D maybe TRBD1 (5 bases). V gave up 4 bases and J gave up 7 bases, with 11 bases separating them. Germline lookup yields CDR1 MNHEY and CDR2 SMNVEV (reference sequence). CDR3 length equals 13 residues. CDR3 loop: CASSSGRGQPQHF. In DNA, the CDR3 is TGTGCCAGCAGTTCCGGACGGGGGCAGCCCCAGCATTTT.

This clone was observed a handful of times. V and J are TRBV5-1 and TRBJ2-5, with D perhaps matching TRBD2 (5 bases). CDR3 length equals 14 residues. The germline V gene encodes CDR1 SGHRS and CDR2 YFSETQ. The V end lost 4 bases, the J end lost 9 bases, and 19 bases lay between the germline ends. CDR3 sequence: CASSPRWAGDAQYF. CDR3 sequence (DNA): TGCGCCAGCAGCCCCCGCTGGGCCGGGGATGCCCAGTACTTC.

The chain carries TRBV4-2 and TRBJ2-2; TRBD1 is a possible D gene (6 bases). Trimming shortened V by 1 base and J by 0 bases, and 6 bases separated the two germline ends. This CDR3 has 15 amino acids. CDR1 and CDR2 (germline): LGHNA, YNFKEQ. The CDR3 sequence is CASSQGTANTGELFF. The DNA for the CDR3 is TGTGCCAGCAGCCAAGGGACAGCGAACACCGGGGAGCTGTTTTTT.

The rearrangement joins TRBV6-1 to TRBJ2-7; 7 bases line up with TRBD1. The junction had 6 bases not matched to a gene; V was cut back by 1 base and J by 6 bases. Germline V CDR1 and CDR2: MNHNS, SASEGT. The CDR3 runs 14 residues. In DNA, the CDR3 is TGTGCCAGCAGTGAAGTGTGGACAGGATCCGAGCAGTACTTC. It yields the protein CASSEVWTGSEQYF.